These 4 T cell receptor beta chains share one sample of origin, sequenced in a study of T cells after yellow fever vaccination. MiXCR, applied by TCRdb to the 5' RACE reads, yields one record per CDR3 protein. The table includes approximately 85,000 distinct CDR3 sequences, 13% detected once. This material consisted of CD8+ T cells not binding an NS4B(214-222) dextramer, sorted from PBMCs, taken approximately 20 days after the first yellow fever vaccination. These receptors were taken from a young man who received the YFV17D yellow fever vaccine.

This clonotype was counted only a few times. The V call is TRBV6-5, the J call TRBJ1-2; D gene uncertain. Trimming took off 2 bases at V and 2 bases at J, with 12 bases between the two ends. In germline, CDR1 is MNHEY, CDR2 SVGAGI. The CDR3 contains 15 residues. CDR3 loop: CASSYGVDQNYGYTF. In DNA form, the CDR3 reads TGTGCCAGCAGTTACGGGGTAGACCAAAACTATGGCTACACCTTC.

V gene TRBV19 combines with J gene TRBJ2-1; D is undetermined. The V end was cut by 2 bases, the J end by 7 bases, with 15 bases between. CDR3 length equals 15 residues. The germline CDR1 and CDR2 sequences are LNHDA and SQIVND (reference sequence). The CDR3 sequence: CASSIFRVSTNEQFF. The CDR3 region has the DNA TGTGCCAGTAGTATATTCCGGGTTAGTACGAATGAGCAGTTCTTC. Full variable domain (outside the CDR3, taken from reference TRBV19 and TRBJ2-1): DGGITQSPKYLFRKEGQNVTLSCEQNLNHDAMYWYRQDPGQGLRLIYYSQIVNDFQKGDIAEGYSVSREKKESFPLTVTSAQKNPTAFYLCASSIFRVSTNEQFFGPGTRLTVL.

CDR3 residues: CSARVPLRQLQNEQFF. CDR3 coding DNA: TGCAGTGCTAGAGTCCCCCTTAGACAGTTACAGAATGAGCAGTTCTTC. This chain joins TRBV20-1 and TRBJ2-1; a possible D gene is TRBD1 (5 bases). Trimming shortened V by 1 base and J by 7 bases, and 20 bases separated the two germline ends. Germline V CDR1 and CDR2: DFQATT, SNEGSKA (reference sequence). The CDR3 extends over 16 amino acids.

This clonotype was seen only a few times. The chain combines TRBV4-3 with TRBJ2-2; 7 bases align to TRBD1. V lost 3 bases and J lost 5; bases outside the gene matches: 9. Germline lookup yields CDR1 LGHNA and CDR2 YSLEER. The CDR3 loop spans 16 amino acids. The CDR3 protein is CASSQYPGQITGELFF. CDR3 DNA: TGCGCCAGCAGCCAGTACCCGGGACAGATAACCGGGGAGCTGTTTTTT.